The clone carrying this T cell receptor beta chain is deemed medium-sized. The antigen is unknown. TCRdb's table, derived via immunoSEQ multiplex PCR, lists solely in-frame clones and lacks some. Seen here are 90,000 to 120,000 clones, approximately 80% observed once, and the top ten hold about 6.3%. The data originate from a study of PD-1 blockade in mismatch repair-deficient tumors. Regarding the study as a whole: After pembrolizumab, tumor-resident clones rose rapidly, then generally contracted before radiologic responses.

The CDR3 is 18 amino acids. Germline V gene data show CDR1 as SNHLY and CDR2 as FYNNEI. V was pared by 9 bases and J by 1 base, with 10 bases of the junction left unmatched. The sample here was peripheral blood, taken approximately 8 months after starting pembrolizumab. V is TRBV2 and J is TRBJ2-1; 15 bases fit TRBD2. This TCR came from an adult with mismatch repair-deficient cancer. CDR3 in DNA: TGTGCCAGGGCACCGGGACTAGCGGGAGGTTATTCCTACAATGAGCAGTTCTTC. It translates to CARAPGLAGGYSYNEQFF. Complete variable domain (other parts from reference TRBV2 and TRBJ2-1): EPEVTQTPSHQVTQMGQEVILRCVPISNHLYFYWYRQILGQKVEFLVSFYNNEISEKSEIFDDQFSVERPDGSNFTLKIRSTKLEDSAMYFCARAPGLAGGYSYNEQFFGPGTRLTVL.